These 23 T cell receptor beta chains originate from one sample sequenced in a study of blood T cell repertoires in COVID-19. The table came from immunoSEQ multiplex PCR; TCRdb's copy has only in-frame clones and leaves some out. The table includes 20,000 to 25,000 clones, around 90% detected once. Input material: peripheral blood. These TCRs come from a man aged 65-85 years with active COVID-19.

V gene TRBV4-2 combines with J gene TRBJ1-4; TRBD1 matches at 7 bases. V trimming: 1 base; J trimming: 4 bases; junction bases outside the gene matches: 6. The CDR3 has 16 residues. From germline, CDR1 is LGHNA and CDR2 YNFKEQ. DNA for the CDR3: TGTGCCAGCAGCCAAGGGGGGAACAGGGGTAATGAAAAACTGTTTTTT. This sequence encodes CASSQGGNRGNEKLFF.

The CDR3 DNA reads TGTGCCAGCAGTTACTCCTGGGGGGGATTCAACTATGGCTACACCTTC. Residues: CASSYSWGGFNYGYTF. V and J are TRBV6-6 and TRBJ1-2; D possibly corresponds to TRBD1 (5 bases). The CDR3 totals 16 residues. Looked up from germline, CDR1 is MNHNY and CDR2 is SVGAGI (reference sequence). Trimming pared 0 bases from V and 2 bases from J, leaving 13 bases between.

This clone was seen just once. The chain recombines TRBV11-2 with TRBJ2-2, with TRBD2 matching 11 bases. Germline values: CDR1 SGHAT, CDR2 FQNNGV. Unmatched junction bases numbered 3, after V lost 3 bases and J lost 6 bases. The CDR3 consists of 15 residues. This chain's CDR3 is CASSFSGRAPGELFF. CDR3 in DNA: TGTGCCAGCAGCTTTAGCGGGAGGGCCCCCGGGGAGCTGTTTTTT. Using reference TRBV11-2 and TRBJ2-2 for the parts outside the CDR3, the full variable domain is EAGVAQSPRYKIIEKRQSVAFWCNPISGHATLYWYQQILGQGPKLLIQFQNNGVVDDSQLPKDRFSAERLKGVDSTLKIQPAKLEDSAVYLCASSFSGRAPGELFFGEGSRLTVL.

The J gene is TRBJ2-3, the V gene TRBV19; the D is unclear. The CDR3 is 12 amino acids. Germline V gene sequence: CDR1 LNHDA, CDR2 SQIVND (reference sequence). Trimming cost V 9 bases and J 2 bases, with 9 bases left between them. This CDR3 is CASLNTTDTQYF. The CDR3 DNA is TGTGCCAGCCTCAACACCACAGATACGCAGTATTTT.

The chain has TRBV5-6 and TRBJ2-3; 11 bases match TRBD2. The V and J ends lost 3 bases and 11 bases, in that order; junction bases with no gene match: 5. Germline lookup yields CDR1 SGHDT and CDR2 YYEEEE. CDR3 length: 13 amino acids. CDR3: CASSSTSGKGQYF. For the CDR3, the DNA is TGTGCCAGCAGCTCGACTAGCGGGAAGGGGCAGTATTTT.

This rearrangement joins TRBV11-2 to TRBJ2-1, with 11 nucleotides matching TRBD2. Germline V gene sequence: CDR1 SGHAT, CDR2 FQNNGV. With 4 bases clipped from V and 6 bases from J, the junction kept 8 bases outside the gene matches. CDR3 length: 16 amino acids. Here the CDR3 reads CASSSTLAGGPNEQFF. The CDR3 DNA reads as TGTGCCAGCAGCTCTACCCTAGCGGGAGGCCCCAATGAGCAGTTCTTC.

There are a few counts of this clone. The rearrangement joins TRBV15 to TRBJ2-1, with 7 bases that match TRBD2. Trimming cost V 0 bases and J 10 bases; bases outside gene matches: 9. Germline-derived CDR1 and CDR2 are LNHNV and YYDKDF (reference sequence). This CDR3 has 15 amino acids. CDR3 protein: CATSRDPAGVSEQFF. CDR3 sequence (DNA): TGTGCCACCAGCAGAGATCCGGCGGGAGTGTCGGAGCAGTTCTTC.

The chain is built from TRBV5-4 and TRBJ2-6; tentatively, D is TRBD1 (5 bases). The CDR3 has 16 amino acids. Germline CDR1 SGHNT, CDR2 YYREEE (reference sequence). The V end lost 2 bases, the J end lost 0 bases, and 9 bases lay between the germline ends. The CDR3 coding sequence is TGTGCCAGCAGCTTACAGGTGCTCTCTGGGGCCAACGTCCTGACTTTC. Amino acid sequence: CASSLQVLSGANVLTF.

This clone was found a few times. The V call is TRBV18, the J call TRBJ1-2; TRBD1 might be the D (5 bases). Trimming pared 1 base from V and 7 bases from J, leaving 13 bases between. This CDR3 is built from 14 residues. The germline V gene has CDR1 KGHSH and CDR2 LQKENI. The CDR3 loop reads CASSPLDNLAGYTF. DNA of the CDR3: TGTGCCAGCTCACCACTGGACAACCTGGCTGGCTACACCTTC.

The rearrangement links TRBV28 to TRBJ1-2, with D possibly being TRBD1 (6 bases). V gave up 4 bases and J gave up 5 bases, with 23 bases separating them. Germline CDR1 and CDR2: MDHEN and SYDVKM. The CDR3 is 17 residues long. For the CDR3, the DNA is TGTGCCAGCAGTTATTATAATGCTAGGGGGGGAAGGTATGGCTACACCTTC. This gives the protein CASSYYNARGGRYGYTF.

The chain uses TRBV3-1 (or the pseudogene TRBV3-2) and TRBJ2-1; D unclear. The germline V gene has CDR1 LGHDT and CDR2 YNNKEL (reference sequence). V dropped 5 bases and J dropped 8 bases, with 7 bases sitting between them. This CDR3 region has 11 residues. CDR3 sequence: CASSLNYEQFF. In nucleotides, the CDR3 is TGTGCCAGCAGCTTAAACTATGAGCAGTTCTTC.

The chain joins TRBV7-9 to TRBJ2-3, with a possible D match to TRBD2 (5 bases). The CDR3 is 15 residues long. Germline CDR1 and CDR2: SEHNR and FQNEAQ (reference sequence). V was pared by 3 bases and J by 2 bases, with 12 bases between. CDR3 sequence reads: CASSLVRADTDTQYF. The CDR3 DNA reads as TGTGCCAGCAGCTTGGTGAGGGCCGACACAGATACGCAGTATTTT.

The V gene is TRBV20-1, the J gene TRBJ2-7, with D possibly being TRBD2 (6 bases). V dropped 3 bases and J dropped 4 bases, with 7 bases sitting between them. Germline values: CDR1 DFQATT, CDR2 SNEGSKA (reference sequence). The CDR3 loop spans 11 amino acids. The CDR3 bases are TGCAGTGCTAGGGAGGGTTACGAGCAGTACTTC. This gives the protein CSAREGYEQYF.

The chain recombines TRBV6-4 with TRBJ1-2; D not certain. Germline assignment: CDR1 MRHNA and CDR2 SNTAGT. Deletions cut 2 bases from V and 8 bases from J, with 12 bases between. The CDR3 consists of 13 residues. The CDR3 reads CASSDPRFSGYTF. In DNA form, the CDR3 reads TGTGCCAGCAGTGACCCGAGGTTCTCCGGCTACACCTTC.

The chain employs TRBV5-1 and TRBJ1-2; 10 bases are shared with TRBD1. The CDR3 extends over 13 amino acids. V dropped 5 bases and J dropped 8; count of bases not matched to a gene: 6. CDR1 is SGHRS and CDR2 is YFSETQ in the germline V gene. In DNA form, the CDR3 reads TGCGCCAGCAGTGAAGGACAGGGGGGAGGCTACACCTTC. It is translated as CASSEGQGGGYTF.

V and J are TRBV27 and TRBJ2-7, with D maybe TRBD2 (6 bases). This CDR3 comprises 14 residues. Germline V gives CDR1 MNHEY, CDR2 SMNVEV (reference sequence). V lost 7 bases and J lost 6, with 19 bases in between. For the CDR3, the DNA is TGTGCCAGCAAATGGCAGGGAGGTGTAGGCGAGCAGTACTTC. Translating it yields CASKWQGGVGEQYF.

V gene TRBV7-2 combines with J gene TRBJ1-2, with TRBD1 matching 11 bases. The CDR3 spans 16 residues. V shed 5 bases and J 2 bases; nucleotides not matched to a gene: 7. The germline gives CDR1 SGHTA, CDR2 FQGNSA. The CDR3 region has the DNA TGTGCCAGCAGCACCCGGACAGGGGGCATGAACTATGGCTACACCTTC. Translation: CASSTRTGGMNYGYTF.

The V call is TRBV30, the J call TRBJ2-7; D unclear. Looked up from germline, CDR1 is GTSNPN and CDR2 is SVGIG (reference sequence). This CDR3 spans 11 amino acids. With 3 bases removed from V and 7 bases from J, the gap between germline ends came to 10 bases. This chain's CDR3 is CAWRTQREQYF. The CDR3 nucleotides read TGTGCCTGGAGAACTCAGAGGGAGCAGTACTTC.

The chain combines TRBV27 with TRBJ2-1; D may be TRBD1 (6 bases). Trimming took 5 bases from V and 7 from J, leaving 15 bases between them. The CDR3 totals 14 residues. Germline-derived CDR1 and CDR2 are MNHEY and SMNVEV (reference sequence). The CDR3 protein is CASSPTRGGNEQFF. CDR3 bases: TGTGCCAGCAGTCCGACTCGAGGGGGTAATGAGCAGTTCTTC.

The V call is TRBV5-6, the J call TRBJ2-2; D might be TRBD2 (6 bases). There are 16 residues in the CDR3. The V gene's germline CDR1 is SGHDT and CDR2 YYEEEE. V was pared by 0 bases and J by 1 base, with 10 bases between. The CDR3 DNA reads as TGTGCCAGCAGCTTGGGACTAGTCCAGAACACCGGGGAGCTGTTTTTT. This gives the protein CASSLGLVQNTGELFF.

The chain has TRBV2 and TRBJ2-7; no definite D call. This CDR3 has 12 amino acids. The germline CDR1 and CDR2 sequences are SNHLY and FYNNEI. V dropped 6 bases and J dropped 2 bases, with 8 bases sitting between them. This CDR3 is CASSRTPYEQYF. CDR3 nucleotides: TGTGCCAGCAGCCGTACACCCTACGAGCAGTACTTC.

The DNA of the CDR3 is TGTGCCAGTACCCCGGGAGGGACTTATACAAGCAATCAGCCCCAGCATTTT. Its translation is CASTPGGTYTSNQPQHF. V and J are TRBV19 and TRBJ1-5; D is possibly TRBD1 (5 bases). Germline V gene lookup returns CDR1 LNHDA and CDR2 SQIVND (reference sequence). V was clipped by 7 bases and J by 1 base, with 20 bases between them. The CDR3 consists of 17 residues.

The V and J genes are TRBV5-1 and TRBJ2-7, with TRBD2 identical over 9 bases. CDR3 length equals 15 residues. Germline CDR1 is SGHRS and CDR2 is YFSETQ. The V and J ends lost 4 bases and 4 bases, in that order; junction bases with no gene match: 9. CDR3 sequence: CASSAASGGIYEQYF. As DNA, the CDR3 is TGCGCCAGCAGCGCTGCAAGCGGGGGGATATACGAGCAGTACTTC.